Each of the 2 T cell receptor beta chains below was sequenced from the same sample in a study of blood T cell repertoires in COVID-19. The method was immunoSEQ multiplex PCR; TCRdb's version includes in-frame clones alone and lacks a portion of them. Altogether around 330,000 clones are present, roughly nine tenths being singletons, with the ten largest covering roughly 2.6%. Sequenced sample: PBMCs or T cells enriched from blood (not recorded which). The source of these receptors is a man in his sixties who had recovered from COVID-19.

In its sample, this clone was seen a few times. This sequence joins TRBV10-3 and TRBJ2-7, with D possibly matching TRBD1 (5 bases). V lost 6 bases, J lost 1 base, and 19 bases lay in between. CDR1 ENHRY and CDR2 SYGVKD come from the germline V gene. The CDR3 has 16 amino acids. CDR3 coding DNA: TGTGCCATCAGCCCTCGTCAGGGTCGCACATCCTACGAGCAGTACTTC. Amino acids: CAISPRQGRTSYEQYF.

J is TRBJ2-1 and V is TRBV4-3, with TRBD2 matching over 10 bases. Trimming at V came to 0 bases and at J to 2 bases, leaving 4 bases not matched to a gene. This CDR3 is built from 17 residues. Germline V gene lookup returns CDR1 LGHNA and CDR2 YSLEER. CDR3: CASSQDLLAGAYNEQFF. In DNA, the CDR3 is TGCGCCAGCAGCCAAGATCTTCTAGCGGGGGCCTACAATGAGCAGTTCTTC.